One and the same sample provided the 23 T cell receptor beta chains below, sequenced in a study of cytomegalovirus exposure and HLA in healthy donors. The study ran its PCR with 60 Vbeta and 13 Jbeta primers. Sequencing was performed with immunoSEQ multiplex PCR; in TCRdb, only in-frame clones are kept and a portion is missing. The sample includes roughly 160,000 clones, roughly three quarters of them seen just once. The sample was PBMCs. These receptor sequences come from a man aged 18 to 29 in good health and CMV-seropositive.

This rearrangement joins TRBV27 to TRBJ1-1; no clear D gene. From germline, CDR1 is MNHEY and CDR2 SMNVEV (reference sequence). This CDR3 has 14 amino acids. V lost 3 bases and J lost 3, with 11 bases in between. CDR3 sequence reads: CASSFLGVYTEAFF. In nucleotides, the CDR3 is TGTGCCAGCAGTTTTTTGGGAGTCTACACTGAAGCTTTCTTT.

The gene calls are TRBV5-5 and TRBJ2-3, with 10 bases aligning to TRBD2. The CDR3 runs to 15 residues. J gave up 1 base and V 3 bases, and 2 bases lay outside the gene matches. Looked up from germline, CDR1 is SGHKS and CDR2 is YYEKEE (reference sequence). The CDR3 reads CASSSAGGGTDTQYF. The CDR3 DNA reads TGTGCCAGCAGCTCAGCGGGAGGGGGCACAGATACGCAGTATTTT.

The chain joins TRBV7-3 to TRBJ2-1; a weak D match, TRBD1 (8 bases). V gave up 2 bases and J gave up 6 bases, with 14 bases separating them. Germline-derived CDR1 and CDR2 are SGHTA and FQGTGA. This CDR3 has 15 residues. CDR3 DNA sequence: TGTGCCAGCAGCTTAGGGAGGGACAGGCCCAATGAGCAGTTCTTC. Protein sequence: CASSLGRDRPNEQFF.

This clone was counted between two and nine times. This chain joins TRBV5-1 and TRBJ1-2, with TRBD1 as a possible D gene (5 bases). V gave up 4 bases and J gave up 5 bases, with 9 bases separating them. The CDR3 has 12 residues. The germline gives CDR1 SGHRS, CDR2 YFSETQ. CDR3 protein: CASSEDSYGYTF. DNA of the CDR3: TGCGCCAGCAGCGAAGACAGTTATGGCTACACCTTC.

The rearrangement uses TRBV19 and TRBJ1-5, with D possibly matching TRBD1 (5 bases). V lost 3 bases to trimming and J lost 6 bases, with 12 bases between them. The CDR3 is 14 residues long. Germline assignment: CDR1 LNHDA and CDR2 SQIVND (reference sequence). CDR3 region: CASSIKGVTQPQHF. CDR3 bases: TGTGCCAGTAGTATCAAAGGGGTTACTCAGCCCCAGCATTTT.

This sequence joins TRBV5-1 and TRBJ2-2; TRBD2 is a possible D gene (6 bases). V lost 1 base, J lost 5 bases, and 9 bases lay in between. Germline V gives CDR1 SGHRS, CDR2 YFSETQ. The CDR3 spans 14 residues. This CDR3 reads CASSLSGVTGELFF. The CDR3 nucleotides are TGCGCCAGCAGCTTGTCGGGAGTTACCGGGGAGCTGTTTTTT.

J is TRBJ2-3 and V is TRBV18; D is unresolved. This CDR3 has 15 amino acids. Germline V gene data show CDR1 as KGHSH and CDR2 as LQKENI. Trimming took 1 base from V and 2 from J, leaving 10 bases between them. DNA of the CDR3: TGTGCCAGCTCACCACTTTCAACTATCACAGATACGCAGTATTTT. This sequence encodes CASSPLSTITDTQYF.

The chain is built from TRBV19 and TRBJ1-1, with a weak D call TRBD1 (6 bases). Germline-derived CDR1 and CDR2 are LNHDA and SQIVND (reference sequence). Trimming shortened V by 3 bases and J by 1 base, and 18 bases separated the two germline ends. This CDR3 spans 17 amino acids. The CDR3 DNA sequence: TGTGCCAGTAGTATGGGCTTACCCAGGGGCGAGAACACTGAAGCTTTCTTT. Encoded protein: CASSMGLPRGENTEAFF.

The V call is TRBV5-6, the J call TRBJ1-1, with 9 bases matching TRBD1. Germline assignment: CDR1 SGHDT and CDR2 YYEEEE. This CDR3 has 14 amino acids. Losses at the gene ends were 7 bases for V and 6 bases for J; bases not matched to a gene: 10. The CDR3 loop is CASDYRGRPAEAFF. CDR3 bases: TGTGCCAGCGACTACAGGGGGCGCCCGGCTGAAGCTTTCTTT.

This sequence joins TRBV6-1 and TRBJ2-5, with 12 bases identical to TRBD2. The germline CDR1 and CDR2 sequences are MNHNS and SASEGT. J gave up 2 bases and V 3 bases, and 1 base lay outside the gene matches. The CDR3 runs to 15 residues. Written as DNA, the CDR3 is TGTGCCAGCAGTGATCTAGCGGGAGGGCAAGAGACCCAGTACTTC. It translates to CASSDLAGGQETQYF.

The chain carries TRBV6-4 and TRBJ2-2, with a tentative D call TRBD2 (6 bases). The CDR3 extends over 16 amino acids. Germline-derived CDR1 and CDR2 are MRHNA and SNTAGT. The V gene lost 0 bases and the J gene lost 7 bases, with 15 bases spanning the gap. DNA for the CDR3: TGTGCCAGCAGTGACTCGAGTTCACTAGCTATCGGGGAGCTGTTTTTT. Its translation is CASSDSSSLAIGELFF.

This clone was recorded only once. This chain connects TRBV6-1 to TRBJ2-7; perhaps TRBD1 as D (6 bases). V was cut by 3 bases and J by 3 bases, with 9 bases left in between. Germline CDR1 reads MNHNS; CDR2 reads SASEGT. CDR3 length: 13 amino acids. The CDR3 nucleotides read TGTGCCAGCAGTGACGGGACATTCTACGAGCAGTACTTC. This gives the protein CASSDGTFYEQYF.

The chain uses TRBV5-1 and TRBJ2-3; 7 positions match TRBD1. The CDR3 sequence is 16 residues long. Per the germline V gene, CDR1 is SGHRS and CDR2 is YFSETQ. V shed 0 bases and J 0 bases; nucleotides not matched to a gene: 4. In DNA form, the CDR3 reads TGCGCCAGCAGCTTGGTAGGGGACAGAAGCACAGATACGCAGTATTTT. Its translation is CASSLVGDRSTDTQYF.

The CDR3 DNA reads TGTGCCAGCAGCTCAAGCGGGGGGCCTCAAGAGACCCAGTACTTC. Its protein product is CASSSSGGPQETQYF. V is TRBV7-2 and J is TRBJ2-5; 9 nucleotides match TRBD2. Germline CDR1 and CDR2: SGHTA and FQGNSA. The V segment lost 4 bases and the J segment 2 bases; nucleotides outside the gene matches: 5. The length of the CDR3 is 15 residues.

The chain uses TRBV27 and TRBJ1-4; D uncertain. Germline assignment: CDR1 MNHEY and CDR2 SMNVEV (reference sequence). The CDR3 covers 16 residues. The V and J ends lost 4 bases and 7 bases respectively, with 19 bases between them. CDR3 in DNA: TGTGCCAGCAGTTCCGGACCGGGAGAAACCACTGAAAAACTGTTTTTT. Its translation is CASSSGPGETTEKLFF.

Only one count was recorded for this clone. The chain recombines TRBV2 with TRBJ2-2; 12 bases align to TRBD2. Germline assignment: CDR1 SNHLY and CDR2 FYNNEI. Germline trimming cut 6 bases from V and 5 bases from J; bases unmatched to any gene: 7. The CDR3 loop spans 16 amino acids. CDR3: CASRILAGGSTGELFF. As DNA, the CDR3 is TGTGCCAGCAGGATACTAGCGGGGGGATCTACCGGGGAGCTGTTTTTT.

The gene calls are TRBV7-9 and TRBJ1-2; TRBD1 might be the D (5 bases). The CDR3 sequence is 19 residues long. Germline V gene sequence: CDR1 SEHNR, CDR2 FQNEAQ (reference sequence). The V end was cut by 6 bases, the J end by 4 bases, with 30 bases between. CDR3 nucleotides: TGTGCCAGCAGTTATCGGCGGCCTCCCGGAGATGGGGACTTCTATGGCTACACCTTC. This encodes CASSYRRPPGDGDFYGYTF.

The chain combines TRBV29-1 with TRBJ1-5; TRBD1 matches 11 bases. CDR1 and CDR2 (germline): SQVTM, ANQGSEA. The CDR3 is 13 amino acids. With V trimmed by 7 bases and J by 4 bases, 3 bases remained unmatched. CDR3 sequence (DNA): TGCAGCGGCTGGGACAGGGGGAATCAGCCCCAGCATTTT. It specifies CSGWDRGNQPQHF.

The J gene is TRBJ1-1, the V gene TRBV6-5; TRBD1 agrees at 7 bases. Germline-derived CDR1 and CDR2 are MNHEY and SVGAGI. J lost 4 bases, V lost 0 bases, and 2 bases had no gene match. The CDR3 length is 14 residues. This CDR3 reads CASSYSGTVTEAFF. CDR3 DNA: TGTGCCAGCAGTTACTCGGGGACAGTCACTGAAGCTTTCTTT.

As DNA, the CDR3 is TGCAGCGTTGGGCAGAACTCTGGAAACACCATATATTTT. Translated, it gives CSVGQNSGNTIYF. This sequence joins TRBV29-1 and TRBJ1-3; D not resolved. The CDR3 consists of 13 residues. From germline, CDR1 is SQVTM and CDR2 ANQGSEA. Trimming removed 4 bases from V and 0 bases from J, with 7 bases in between. Variable domain in full (rest from reference TRBV29-1 and TRBJ1-3): SAVISQKPSRDICQRGTSLTIQCQVDSQVTMMFWYRQQPGQSLTLIATANQGSEATYESGFVIDKFPISRPNLTFSTLTVSNMSPEDSSIYLCSVGQNSGNTIYFGEGSWLTVV.

On this clone itself: Other DNA sequences in this sample translate to the same CDR3. The chain carries TRBV7-9 and TRBJ1-1; D is unclear. Germline loops: CDR1 SEHNR, CDR2 FQNEAQ (reference sequence). The CDR3 consists of 16 residues. V was pared by 3 bases and J by 1 base, with 15 bases between. The CDR3 sequence: CASSLNPVQANTEAFF. The CDR3 bases are TGTGCCAGCAGCTTGAACCCCGTTCAGGCGAACACTGAAGCTTTCTTT.

The chain recombines TRBV27 with TRBJ1-1; a weak D match, TRBD1 (5 bases). The V gene's germline CDR1 is MNHEY and CDR2 SMNVEV (reference sequence). The CDR3 contains 14 residues. Between the trimmed V and J ends, which lost 5 bases and 0 bases, there was a span of 10 bases. Written as DNA, the CDR3 is TGTGCCAGCAGTGTAGGGGTAATGAACACTGAAGCTTTCTTT. Its translation is CASSVGVMNTEAFF.

This chain connects TRBV5-4 to TRBJ1-3; TRBD1 matches 10 bases. Germline V gene sequence: CDR1 SGHNT, CDR2 YYREEE (reference sequence). The V and J ends lost 3 bases and 1 base, in that order; junction bases with no gene match: 7. The CDR3 spans 17 residues. This CDR3 is CASSSGQGVGSGNTIYF. DNA for the CDR3: TGTGCCAGCAGCTCAGGACAGGGGGTAGGATCTGGAAACACCATATATTTT.